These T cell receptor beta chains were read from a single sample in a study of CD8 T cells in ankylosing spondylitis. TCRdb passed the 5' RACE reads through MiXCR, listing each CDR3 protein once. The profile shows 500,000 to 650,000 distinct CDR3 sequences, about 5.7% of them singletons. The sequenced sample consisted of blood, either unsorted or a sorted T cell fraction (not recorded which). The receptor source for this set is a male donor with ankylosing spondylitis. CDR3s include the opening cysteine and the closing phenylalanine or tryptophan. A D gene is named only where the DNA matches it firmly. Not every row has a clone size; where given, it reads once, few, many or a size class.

CDR3aa: CATSPVEETQYF
CDR3nt: TGTGCCACCAGCCCGGTGGAGGAGACCCAGTACTTC
v_gene: TRBV15
j_gene: TRBJ2-5
len: 12
abundance: many
d_gene: .

CDR3aa: CASSPTGSRAGETQYF
CDR3nt: TGCGCCAGCAGCCCCACGGGGTCCAGGGCCGGTGAGACCCAGTACTTC
v_gene: TRBV5-1
j_gene: TRBJ2-5
len: 16
abundance: .
d_gene: .

CDR3aa: CASSSYGLRETQYF
CDR3nt: TGTGCCAGCAGTTCCTACGGACTCCGGGAGACCCAGTACTTC
v_gene: TRBV28
j_gene: TRBJ2-5
len: 14
abundance: many
d_gene: .

CDR3aa: CASSGTSGRTFSYEQYF
CDR3nt: TGTGCCAGCAGCGGGACTAGCGGGAGGACCTTCTCCTACGAGCAGTACTTC
v_gene: TRBV7-9
j_gene: TRBJ2-7
len: 17
abundance: many
d_gene: TRBD2

CDR3aa: CASSTRTSGYNYNEQFF
CDR3nt: TGTGCCAGCAGCACCCGGACTAGCGGTTATAACTACAATGAGCAGTTCTTC
v_gene: TRBV5-5
j_gene: TRBJ2-1
len: 17
abundance: .
d_gene: TRBD2

CDR3aa: CASSLVGRTGTDTQYF
CDR3nt: TGCGCCAGCAGCTTGGTCGGCAGGACGGGCACAGATACGCAGTATTTT
v_gene: TRBV5-1
j_gene: TRBJ2-3
len: 16
abundance: .
d_gene: .

CDR3aa: CASSVSGASTDTQYF
CDR3nt: TGCGCCAGCAGCGTTTCGGGGGCGAGCACAGATACGCAGTATTTT
v_gene: TRBV5-1
j_gene: TRBJ2-3
len: 15
abundance: many
d_gene: .

CDR3aa: CASSFSGTNTGELFF
CDR3nt: TGTGCCAGCAGTTTTAGCGGGACCAACACCGGGGAGCTGTTTTTT
v_gene: TRBV6-5
j_gene: TRBJ2-2
len: 15
abundance: many
d_gene: TRBD2

CDR3aa: CSVAWDLEYEQYF
CDR3nt: TGCAGCGTTGCTTGGGACCTAGAGTACGAGCAGTACTTC
v_gene: TRBV29-1
j_gene: TRBJ2-7
len: 13
abundance: many
d_gene: .

CDR3aa: CASSFGRVRYGYTF
CDR3nt: TGCGCCAGCAGCTTTGGCAGGGTCAGGTATGGCTACACCTTC
v_gene: TRBV5-1
j_gene: TRBJ1-2
len: 14
abundance: many
d_gene: .

CDR3aa: CASSYTRAGGEQYF
CDR3nt: TGTGCCAGCAGCTACACTAGGGCGGGAGGCGAGCAGTACTTC
v_gene: TRBV7-2
j_gene: TRBJ2-7
len: 14
abundance: many
d_gene: TRBD2

CDR3aa: CATSRVGETQYF
CDR3nt: TGTGCCACCAGCAGAGTAGGGGAGACCCAGTACTTC
v_gene: TRBV15
j_gene: TRBJ2-5
len: 12
abundance: many
d_gene: .

CDR3aa: CASREATGFVTDTQYF
CDR3nt: TGTGCCAGCAGGGAGGCAACAGGGTTTGTCACAGATACGCAGTATTTT
v_gene: TRBV5-5
j_gene: TRBJ2-3
len: 16
abundance: many
d_gene: .

CDR3aa: CASSQEGSGSPEAFF
CDR3nt: TGCGCCAGCAGCCAAGAGGGGTCAGGCTCACCTGAAGCTTTCTTT
v_gene: TRBV4-3
j_gene: TRBJ1-1
len: 15
abundance: many
d_gene: .

CDR3aa: CSARDWSGAEAFF
CDR3nt: TGCAGTGCTAGAGATTGGTCTGGGGCTGAAGCTTTCTTT
v_gene: TRBV20-1
j_gene: TRBJ1-1
len: 13
abundance: .
d_gene: .

CDR3aa: CASSLVPGGSYEQYF
CDR3nt: TGTGCCAGCAGCTTGGTTCCAGGGGGCTCCTACGAGCAGTACTTC
v_gene: TRBV5-6
j_gene: TRBJ2-7
len: 15
abundance: .
d_gene: TRBD1

CDR3aa: CASSLAPNRYNNEQFF
CDR3nt: TGTGCCAGCAGCTTAGCGCCCAATCGGTATAACAATGAGCAGTTCTTC
v_gene: TRBV7-9
j_gene: TRBJ2-1
len: 16
abundance: few
d_gene: .

CDR3aa: CSARGPRGEKLFF
CDR3nt: TGCAGTGCTAGAGGTCCAAGGGGTGAAAAACTGTTTTTT
v_gene: TRBV20-1
j_gene: TRBJ1-4
len: 13
abundance: many
d_gene: .

CDR3aa: CASSPWPGDTQYF
CDR3nt: TGTGCCAGCAGCCCCTGGCCTGGAGATACGCAGTATTTT
v_gene: TRBV12-3/TRBV12-4
j_gene: TRBJ2-3
len: 13
abundance: many
d_gene: .

CDR3aa: CASSYGGALRTDTQYF
CDR3nt: TGTGCCAGCAGTTACGGGGGGGCTCTACGCACAGATACGCAGTATTTT
v_gene: TRBV6-5
j_gene: TRBJ2-3
len: 16
abundance: many
d_gene: .

CDR3aa: CASSLWRGGGYYSNQPQHF
CDR3nt: TGTGCCAGCAGCTTATGGAGGGGAGGGGGCTATTATAGCAATCAGCCCCAGCATTTT
v_gene: TRBV11-2
j_gene: TRBJ1-5
len: 19
abundance: few
d_gene: TRBD1

CDR3aa: CASSLERGVSGYTEAFF
CDR3nt: TGTGCCAGCAGTTTAGAACGGGGGGTCTCCGGTTACACTGAAGCTTTCTTT
v_gene: TRBV12-3/TRBV12-4
j_gene: TRBJ1-1
len: 17
abundance: many
d_gene: .

CDR3aa: CASSSQSLRDEQFF
CDR3nt: TGTGCCAGCAGTTCCCAGAGTCTAAGGGACGAGCAGTTCTTC
v_gene: TRBV28
j_gene: TRBJ2-1
len: 14
abundance: many
d_gene: .

CDR3aa: CASSTSGGQETQYF
CDR3nt: TGCGCCAGCAGCACCTCAGGGGGCCAAGAGACCCAGTACTTC
v_gene: TRBV5-1
j_gene: TRBJ2-5
len: 14
abundance: many
d_gene: TRBD1

CDR3aa: CASSPVKANTEAFF
CDR3nt: TGTGCCAGCAGCCCGGTGAAGGCGAACACTGAAGCTTTCTTT
v_gene: TRBV7-9
j_gene: TRBJ1-1
len: 14
abundance: many
d_gene: .

CDR3aa: CGTSSGANVLTF
CDR3nt: TGCGGCACGAGCTCTGGGGCCAACGTCCTGACTTTC
v_gene: TRBV29-1
j_gene: TRBJ2-6
len: 12
abundance: many
d_gene: .

CDR3aa: CASSPGDRASGNTIYF
CDR3nt: TGTGCCAGCAGCCCTGGGGACAGGGCTTCTGGAAACACCATATATTTT
v_gene: TRBV7-9
j_gene: TRBJ1-3
len: 16
abundance: few
d_gene: TRBD1

CDR3aa: CASSQDHGDEQYF
CDR3nt: TGTGCCAGCAGCCAAGATCACGGTGACGAGCAGTACTTC
v_gene: TRBV4-2
j_gene: TRBJ2-7
len: 13
abundance: many
d_gene: .

CDR3aa: CASSLVQDSTDTQYF
CDR3nt: TGTGCCAGCAGCTTGGTTCAGGACTCCACAGATACGCAGTATTTT
v_gene: TRBV5-5
j_gene: TRBJ2-3
len: 15
abundance: .
d_gene: .

CDR3aa: CASSPSVDPTYEQYF
CDR3nt: TGCGCCAGCAGCCCCTCGGTCGACCCGACCTACGAGCAGTACTTC
v_gene: TRBV4-3
j_gene: TRBJ2-7
len: 15
abundance: few
d_gene: .

CDR3aa: CASSLSAIDRSSYEQYF
CDR3nt: TGTGCCAGCAGTTTGTCTGCCATTGACCGCTCCTCCTACGAGCAGTACTTC
v_gene: TRBV28
j_gene: TRBJ2-7
len: 17
abundance: .
d_gene: .

CDR3aa: CASSRRSPGNTDTQHF
CDR3nt: TGTGCCAGCAGCCGACGAAGCCCAGGGAACACAGATACGCAGCATTTT
v_gene: TRBV27
j_gene: TRBJ1-5
len: 16
abundance: .
d_gene: .

CDR3aa: CASSSTGGTDTYEQYF
CDR3nt: TGTGCCAGCAGCTCCACTGGAGGGACAGACACCTACGAGCAGTACTTC
v_gene: TRBV7-6
j_gene: TRBJ2-7
len: 16
abundance: many
d_gene: .